The present T cell receptor (beta chain) was sequenced within a study of blood T cell repertoires in COVID-19. Study summary: The study drew acute and convalescent COVID-19 samples from the United States, Italy and Spain. Sources were T cells, B-cell-depleted T cells, or PBMCs; the material itself was cDNA or gDNA.

As processed by the authors: Amplification of reference gene primers provided the estimated nucleated cell counts. This table comes from immunoSEQ multiplex PCR, and its TCRdb copy is limited to in-frame clones, with some not included. V and J calls and clone size are given by that table; D and trimming were obtained from the DNA. This table has 330,000 or so clones, over 85% appearing once. Seattle researchers signed up patients amid active infection and tracked them longitudinally. With V trimmed by 2 bases and J by 6 bases, 9 bases remained unmatched. The CDR3 covers 16 residues. Germline CDR1 and CDR2: MNHEY and SVGAGI.

The receptor's source is a woman aged 60 to 75 with COVID-19, enrolled during active disease. The V gene is TRBV6-5, the J gene TRBJ2-3, with 9 bases matching TRBD1. Input material: peripheral blood. CDR3 sequence (DNA): TGTGCCAGCAGTTACCGAGGGACAGGGTCCCCGGATACGCAGTATTTT. Translated: CASSYRGTGSPDTQYF.